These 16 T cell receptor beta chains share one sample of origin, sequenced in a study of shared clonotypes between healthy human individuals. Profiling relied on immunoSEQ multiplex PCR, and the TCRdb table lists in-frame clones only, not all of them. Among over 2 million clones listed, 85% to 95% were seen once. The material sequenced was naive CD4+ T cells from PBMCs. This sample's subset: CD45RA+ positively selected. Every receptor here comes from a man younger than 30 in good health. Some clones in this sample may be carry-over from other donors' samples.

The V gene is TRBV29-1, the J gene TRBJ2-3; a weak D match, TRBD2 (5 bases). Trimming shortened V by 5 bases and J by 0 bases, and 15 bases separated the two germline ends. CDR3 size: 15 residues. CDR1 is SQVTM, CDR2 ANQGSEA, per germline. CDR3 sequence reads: CSVRGDRISTDTQYF. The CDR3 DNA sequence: TGCAGCGTTCGGGGAGACCGGATTAGCACAGATACGCAGTATTTT.

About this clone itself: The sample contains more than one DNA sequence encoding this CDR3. CDR3 sequence (DNA): TGTGCCAGCTCACCTGGGGGGAGGGCCGGCGAGCAGTACTTC. Residues: CASSPGGRAGEQYF. The rearrangement uses TRBV18 and TRBJ2-7; TRBD2 matches at 7 bases. The CDR3 totals 14 residues. V was clipped by 3 bases and J by 6 bases; unmatched bases: 8. CDR1 and CDR2 from the germline V gene are KGHSH and LQKENI.

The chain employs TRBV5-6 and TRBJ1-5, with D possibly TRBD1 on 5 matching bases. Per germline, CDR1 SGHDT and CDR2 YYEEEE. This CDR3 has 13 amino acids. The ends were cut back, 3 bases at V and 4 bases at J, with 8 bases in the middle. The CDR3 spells CASSSAGNQPQHF. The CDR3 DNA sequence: TGTGCCAGCAGCTCCGCAGGGAATCAGCCCCAGCATTTT.

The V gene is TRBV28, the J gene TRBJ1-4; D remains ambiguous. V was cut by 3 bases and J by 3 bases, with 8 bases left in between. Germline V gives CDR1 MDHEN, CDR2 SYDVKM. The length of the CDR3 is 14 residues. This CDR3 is CASSFLASNEKLFF. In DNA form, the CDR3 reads TGTGCCAGCAGTTTTCTTGCATCTAATGAAAAACTGTTTTTT.

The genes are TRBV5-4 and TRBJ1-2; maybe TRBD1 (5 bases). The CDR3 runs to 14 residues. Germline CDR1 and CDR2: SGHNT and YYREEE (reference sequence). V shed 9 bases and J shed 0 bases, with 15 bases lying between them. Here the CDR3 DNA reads TGTGCCACCCTCCCCGACAGAGCTAACTATGGCTACACCTTC. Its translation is CATLPDRANYGYTF.

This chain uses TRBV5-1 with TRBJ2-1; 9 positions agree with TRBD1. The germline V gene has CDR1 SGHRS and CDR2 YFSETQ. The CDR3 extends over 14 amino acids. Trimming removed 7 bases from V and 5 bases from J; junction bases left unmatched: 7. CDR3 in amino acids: CASAGTGLHNEQFF. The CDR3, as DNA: TGCGCCAGCGCTGGGACAGGGCTCCACAATGAGCAGTTCTTC. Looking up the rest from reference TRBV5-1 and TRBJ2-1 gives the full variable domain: KAGVTQTPRYLIKTRGQQVTLSCSPISGHRSVSWYQQTPGQGLQFLFEYFSETQRNKGNFPGRFSGRQFSNSRSEMNVSTLELGDSALYLCASAGTGLHNEQFFGPGTRLTVL.

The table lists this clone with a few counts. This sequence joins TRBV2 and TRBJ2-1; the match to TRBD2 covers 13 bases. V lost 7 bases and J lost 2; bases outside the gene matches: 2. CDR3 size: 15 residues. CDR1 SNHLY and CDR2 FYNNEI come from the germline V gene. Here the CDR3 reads CASKGTSGTYNEQFF. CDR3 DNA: TGTGCCAGCAAAGGGACTAGCGGGACCTACAATGAGCAGTTCTTC.

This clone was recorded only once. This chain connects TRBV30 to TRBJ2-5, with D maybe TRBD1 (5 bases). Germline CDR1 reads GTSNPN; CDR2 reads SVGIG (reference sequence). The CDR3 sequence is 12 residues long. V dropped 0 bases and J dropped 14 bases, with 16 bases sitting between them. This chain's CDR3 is CAWSVQDLARYF. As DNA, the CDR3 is TGTGCCTGGAGTGTACAGGATCTTGCGCGATACTTC.

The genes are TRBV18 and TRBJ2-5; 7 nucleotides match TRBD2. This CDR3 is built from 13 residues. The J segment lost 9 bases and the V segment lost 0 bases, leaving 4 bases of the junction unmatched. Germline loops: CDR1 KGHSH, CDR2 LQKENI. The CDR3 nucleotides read TGTGCCAGCTCACCACCTGGCCGGGAGGCCCAGTACTTC. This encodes CASSPPGREAQYF. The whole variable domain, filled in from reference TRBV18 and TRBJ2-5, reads NAGVMQNPRHLVRRRGQEARLRCSPMKGHSHVYWYRQLPEEGLKFMVYLQKENIIDESGMPKERFSAEFPKEGPSILRIQQVVRGDSAAYFCASSPPGREAQYFGPGTRLLVL.

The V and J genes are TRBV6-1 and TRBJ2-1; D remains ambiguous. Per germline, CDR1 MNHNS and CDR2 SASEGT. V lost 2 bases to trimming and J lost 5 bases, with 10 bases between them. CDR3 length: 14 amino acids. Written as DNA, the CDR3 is TGTGCCAGCAGTGAAACGTACAGCAACAATGAGCAGTTCTTC. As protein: CASSETYSNNEQFF.

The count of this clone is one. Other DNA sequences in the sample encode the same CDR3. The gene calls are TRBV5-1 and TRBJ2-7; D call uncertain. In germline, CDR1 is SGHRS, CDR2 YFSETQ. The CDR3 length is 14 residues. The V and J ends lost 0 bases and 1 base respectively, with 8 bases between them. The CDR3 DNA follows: TGCGCCAGCAGCTTGGAAGGGCTTTCCTACGAGCAGTACTTC. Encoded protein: CASSLEGLSYEQYF. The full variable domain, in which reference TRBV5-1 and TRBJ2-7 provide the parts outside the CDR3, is KAGVTQTPRYLIKTRGQQVTLSCSPISGHRSVSWYQQTPGQGLQFLFEYFSETQRNKGNFPGRFSGRQFSNSRSEMNVSTLELGDSALYLCASSLEGLSYEQYFGPGTRLTVT.

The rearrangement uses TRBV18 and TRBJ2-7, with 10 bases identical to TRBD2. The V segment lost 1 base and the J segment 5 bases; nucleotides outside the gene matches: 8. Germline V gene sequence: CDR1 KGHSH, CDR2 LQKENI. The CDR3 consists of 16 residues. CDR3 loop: CASSPLPGTSVNEQYF. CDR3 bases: TGTGCCAGCTCACCACTCCCCGGGACTAGCGTCAACGAGCAGTACTTC.

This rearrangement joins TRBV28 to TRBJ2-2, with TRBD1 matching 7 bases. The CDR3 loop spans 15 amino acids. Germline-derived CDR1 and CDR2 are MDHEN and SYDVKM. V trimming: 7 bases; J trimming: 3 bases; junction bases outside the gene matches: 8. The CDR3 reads CASKTGTVDTGELFF. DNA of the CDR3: TGTGCCAGCAAGACAGGGACGGTAGACACCGGGGAGCTGTTTTTT.

This chain's CDR3 is CASSLGIPQETQYF. The DNA for the CDR3 is TGTGCCAGCAGCTTGGGAATACCTCAAGAGACCCAGTACTTC. The chain uses TRBV5-4 and TRBJ2-5; no clear D gene. Germline CDR1 reads SGHNT; CDR2 reads YYREEE (reference sequence). V was clipped by 0 bases and J by 2 bases, with 8 bases between them. The CDR3 spans 14 residues.

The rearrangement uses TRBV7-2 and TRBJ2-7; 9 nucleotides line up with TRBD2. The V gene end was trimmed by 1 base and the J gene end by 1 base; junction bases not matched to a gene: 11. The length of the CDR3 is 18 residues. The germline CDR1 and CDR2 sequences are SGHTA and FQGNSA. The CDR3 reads CASSLEAGGRAISYEQYF. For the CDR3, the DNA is TGTGCCAGCAGCTTAGAAGCCGGCGGGAGGGCCATATCCTACGAGCAGTACTTC.

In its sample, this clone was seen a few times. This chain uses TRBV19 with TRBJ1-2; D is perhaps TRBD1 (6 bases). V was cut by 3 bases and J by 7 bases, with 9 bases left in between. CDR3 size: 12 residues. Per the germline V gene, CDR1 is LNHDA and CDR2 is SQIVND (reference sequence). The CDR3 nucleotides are TGTGCCAGTAGTATCCCAGGGGTTGGCTACACCTTC. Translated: CASSIPGVGYTF.